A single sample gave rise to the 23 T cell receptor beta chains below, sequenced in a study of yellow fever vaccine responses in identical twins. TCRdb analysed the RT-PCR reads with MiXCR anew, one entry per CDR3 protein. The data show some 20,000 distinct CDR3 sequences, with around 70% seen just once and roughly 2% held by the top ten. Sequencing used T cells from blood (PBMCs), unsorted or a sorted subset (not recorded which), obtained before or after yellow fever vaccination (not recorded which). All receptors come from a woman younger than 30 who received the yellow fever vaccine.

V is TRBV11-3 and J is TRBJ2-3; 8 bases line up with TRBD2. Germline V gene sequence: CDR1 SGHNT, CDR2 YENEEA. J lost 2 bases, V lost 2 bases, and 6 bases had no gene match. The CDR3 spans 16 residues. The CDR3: CASSLLIAGPTDTQYF. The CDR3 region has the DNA TGTGCCAGCAGCTTACTCATAGCGGGACCCACAGATACGCAGTATTTT.

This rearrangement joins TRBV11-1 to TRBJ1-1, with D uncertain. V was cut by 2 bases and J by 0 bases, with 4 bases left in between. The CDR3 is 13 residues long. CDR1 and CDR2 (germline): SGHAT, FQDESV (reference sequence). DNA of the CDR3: TGTGCCAGCAGCTTATCGATGAACACTGAAGCTTTCTTT. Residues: CASSLSMNTEAFF.

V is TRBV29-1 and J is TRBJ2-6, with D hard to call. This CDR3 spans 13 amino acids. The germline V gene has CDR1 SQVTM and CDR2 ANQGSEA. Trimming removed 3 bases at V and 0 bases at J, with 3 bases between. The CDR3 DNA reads TGCAGCGTTGAGGCCTCTGGGGCCAACGTCCTGACTTTC. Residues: CSVEASGANVLTF. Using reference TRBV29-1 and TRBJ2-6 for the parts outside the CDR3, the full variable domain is SAVISQKPSRDICQRGTSLTIQCQVDSQVTMMFWYRQQPGQSLTLIATANQGSEATYESGFVIDKFPISRPNLTFSTLTVSNMSPEDSSIYLCSVEASGANVLTFGAGSRLTVL.

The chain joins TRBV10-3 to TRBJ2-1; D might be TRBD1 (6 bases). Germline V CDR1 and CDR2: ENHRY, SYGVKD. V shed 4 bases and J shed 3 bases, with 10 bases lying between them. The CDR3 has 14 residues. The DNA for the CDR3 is TGTGCCATCAGTGGGCAGGGGATCTACAATGAGCAGTTCTTC. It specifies CAISGQGIYNEQFF.

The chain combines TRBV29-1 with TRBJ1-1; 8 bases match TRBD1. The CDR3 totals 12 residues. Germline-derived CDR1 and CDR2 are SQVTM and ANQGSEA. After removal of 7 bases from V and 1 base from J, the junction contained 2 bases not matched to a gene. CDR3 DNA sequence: TGCAGCGGTGACAGGGGGAACACTGAAGCTTTCTTT. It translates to CSGDRGNTEAFF.

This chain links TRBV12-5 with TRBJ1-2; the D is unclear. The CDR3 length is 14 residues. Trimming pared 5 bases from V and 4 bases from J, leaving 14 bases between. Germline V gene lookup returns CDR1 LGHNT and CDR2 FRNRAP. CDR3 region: CASGLGSDSYGYTF. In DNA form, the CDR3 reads TGTGCTAGTGGTCTTGGATCGGACTCCTATGGCTACACCTTC.

CDR3: CASSPGSYNSPLHF. The CDR3 region has the DNA TGTGCCAGCTCACCGGGCTCCTATAATTCACCCCTCCACTTT. This chain links TRBV18 with TRBJ1-6; D uncertain. Trimming left V 3 bases short and J 0 bases short, with 3 bases between. CDR3 size: 14 residues. Germline V gene sequence: CDR1 KGHSH, CDR2 LQKENI.

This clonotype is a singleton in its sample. The CDR3 reads CASSSPSTDTQYF. The CDR3 nucleotides read TGTGCCAGCAGCTCCCCCTCTACAGATACGCAGTATTTT. J is TRBJ2-3 and V is TRBV5-4; no clear D. V lost 3 bases to trimming and J lost 3 bases, with 8 bases between them. Germline V lookup: CDR1 SGHNT, CDR2 YYREEE (reference sequence). The CDR3 has 13 residues.

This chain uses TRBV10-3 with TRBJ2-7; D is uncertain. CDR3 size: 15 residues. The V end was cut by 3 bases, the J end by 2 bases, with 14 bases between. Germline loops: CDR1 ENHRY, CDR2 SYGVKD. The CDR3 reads CAISDRTGGTYEQYV. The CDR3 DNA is TGTGCCATCAGTGACCGGACGGGCGGAACCTACGAGCAGTACGTC.

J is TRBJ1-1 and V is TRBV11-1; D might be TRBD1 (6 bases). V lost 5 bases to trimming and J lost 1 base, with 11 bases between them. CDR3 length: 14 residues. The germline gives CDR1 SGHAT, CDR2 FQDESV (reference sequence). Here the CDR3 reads CASSTNRENTEAFF. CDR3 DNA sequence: TGTGCCAGCAGCACAAACAGGGAGAACACTGAAGCTTTCTTT. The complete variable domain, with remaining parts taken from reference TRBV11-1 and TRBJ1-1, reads EAEVAQSPRYKITEKSQAVAFWCDPISGHATLYWYRQILGQGPELLVQFQDESVVDDSQLPKDRFSAERLKGVDSTLKIQPAELGDSAMYLCASSTNRENTEAFFGQGTRLTVV.

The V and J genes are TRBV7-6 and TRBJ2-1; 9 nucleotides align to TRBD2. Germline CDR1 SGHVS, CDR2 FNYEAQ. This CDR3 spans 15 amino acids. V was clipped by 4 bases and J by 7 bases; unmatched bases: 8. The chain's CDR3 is CASSSKTSGLNEQFF. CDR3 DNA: TGTGCCAGCAGCTCGAAGACTAGCGGTTTGAATGAGCAGTTCTTC. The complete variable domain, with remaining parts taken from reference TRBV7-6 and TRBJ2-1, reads GAGVSQSPRYKVTKRGQDVALRCDPISGHVSLYWYRQALGQGPEFLTYFNYEAQQDKSGLPNDRFSAERPEGSISTLTIQRTEQRDSAMYRCASSSKTSGLNEQFFGPGTRLTVL.

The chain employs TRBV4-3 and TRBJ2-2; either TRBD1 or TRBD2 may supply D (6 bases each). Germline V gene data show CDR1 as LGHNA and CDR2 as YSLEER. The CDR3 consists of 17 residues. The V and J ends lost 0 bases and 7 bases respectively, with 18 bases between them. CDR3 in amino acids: CASSQDKERGVYGELFF. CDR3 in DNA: TGCGCCAGCAGCCAAGATAAAGAAAGGGGGGTTTACGGGGAGCTGTTTTTT.

For the CDR3, the DNA is TGTGCCAGCAGCCCCGGACTAGCCGATACGCAGTATTTT. Its protein is CASSPGLADTQYF. This chain joins TRBV7-3 and TRBJ2-3; 8 positions match TRBD2. The CDR3 has 13 residues. V lost 5 bases and J lost 6; bases outside the gene matches: 4. Germline values: CDR1 SGHTA, CDR2 FQGTGA.

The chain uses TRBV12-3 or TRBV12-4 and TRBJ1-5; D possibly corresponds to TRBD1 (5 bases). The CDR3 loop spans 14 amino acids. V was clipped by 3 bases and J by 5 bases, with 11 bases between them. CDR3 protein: CASSFGLGDQPQHF. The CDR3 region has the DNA TGTGCCAGCAGTTTTGGCTTGGGGGATCAGCCCCAGCATTTT.

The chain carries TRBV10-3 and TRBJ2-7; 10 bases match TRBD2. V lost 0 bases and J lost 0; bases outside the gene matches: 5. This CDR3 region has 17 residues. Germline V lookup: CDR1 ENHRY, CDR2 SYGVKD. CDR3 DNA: TGTGCCATCAGTGAGTCGGCTAGCGGGGGTCCCTCCTACGAGCAGTACTTC. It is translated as CAISESASGGPSYEQYF.

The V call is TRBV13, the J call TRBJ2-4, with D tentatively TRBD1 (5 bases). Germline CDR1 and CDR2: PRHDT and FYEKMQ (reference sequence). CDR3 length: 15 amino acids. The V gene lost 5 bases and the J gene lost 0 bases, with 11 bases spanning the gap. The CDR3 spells CASSDRLLAKNIQYF. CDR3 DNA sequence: TGTGCCAGCAGCGACAGACTCCTAGCCAAAAACATTCAGTACTTC.

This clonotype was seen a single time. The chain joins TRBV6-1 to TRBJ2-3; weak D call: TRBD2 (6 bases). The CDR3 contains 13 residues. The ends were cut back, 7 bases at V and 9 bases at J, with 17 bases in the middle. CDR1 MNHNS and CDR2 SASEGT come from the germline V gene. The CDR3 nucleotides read TGTGCCAGCACCCGTCTCCCAGGGAGGACGCAGTATTTT. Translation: CASTRLPGRTQYF.

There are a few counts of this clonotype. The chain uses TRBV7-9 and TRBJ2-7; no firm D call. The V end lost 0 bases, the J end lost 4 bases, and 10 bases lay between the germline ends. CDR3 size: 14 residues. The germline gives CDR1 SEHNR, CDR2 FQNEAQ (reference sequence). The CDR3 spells CASSLAPVEYEQYF. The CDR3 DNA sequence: TGTGCCAGCAGCTTAGCCCCTGTGGAGTACGAGCAGTACTTC.

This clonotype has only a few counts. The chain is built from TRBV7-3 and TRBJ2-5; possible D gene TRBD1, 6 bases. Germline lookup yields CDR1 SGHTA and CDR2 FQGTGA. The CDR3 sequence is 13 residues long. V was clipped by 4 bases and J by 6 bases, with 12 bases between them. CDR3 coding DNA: TGTGCCAGCAGCTCCGGCAGGGGACAGACCCAGTACTTC. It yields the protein CASSSGRGQTQYF.

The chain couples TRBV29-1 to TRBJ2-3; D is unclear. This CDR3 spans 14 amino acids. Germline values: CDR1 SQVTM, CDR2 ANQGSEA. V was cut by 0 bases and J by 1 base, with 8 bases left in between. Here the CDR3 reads CSVEDAWGTDTQYF. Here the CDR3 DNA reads TGCAGCGTTGAAGACGCGTGGGGCACAGATACGCAGTATTTT.

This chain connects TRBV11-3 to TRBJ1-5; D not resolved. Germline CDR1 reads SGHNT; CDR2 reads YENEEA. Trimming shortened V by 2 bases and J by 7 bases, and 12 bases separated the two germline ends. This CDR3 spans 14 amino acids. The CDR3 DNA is TGTGCCAGCAGCTTATGGGCGGGGAGCCAGCCCCAGCATTTT. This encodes CASSLWAGSQPQHF.

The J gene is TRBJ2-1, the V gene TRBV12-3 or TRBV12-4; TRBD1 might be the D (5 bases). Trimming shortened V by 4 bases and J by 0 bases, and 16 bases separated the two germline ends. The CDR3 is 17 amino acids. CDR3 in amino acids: CASSSRQIEISYNEQFF. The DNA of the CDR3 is TGTGCCAGCAGTTCCCGACAGATCGAGATCTCCTACAATGAGCAGTTCTTC.

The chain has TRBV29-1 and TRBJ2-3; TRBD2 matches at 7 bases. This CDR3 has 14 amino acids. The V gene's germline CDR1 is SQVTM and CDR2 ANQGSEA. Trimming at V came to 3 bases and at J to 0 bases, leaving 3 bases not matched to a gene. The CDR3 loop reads CSVDLAASTDTQYF. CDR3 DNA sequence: TGCAGCGTTGATCTAGCGGCAAGCACAGATACGCAGTATTTT.